The present entry profiles one T cell receptor beta chain with its context. As yet, its antigen is unknown. The investigators made TCR beta cDNA from approximately 0.5 ug total RNA, using a constant-region primer. A slightly modified ARM-PCR protocol with three nested multiplex PCR rounds produced these TCR beta libraries. The first two PCR rounds used TRBV1-TRBV30 primers with a Cbeta primer, 10 cycles each. From the multiplex PCR reads, TCRdb called clonotypes with MiXCR, one entry per CDR3 protein. In the table there are tens of thousands of distinct CDR3 sequences, about two thirds of which are singletons. CDR3 length equals 17 residues. Germline CDR1 SGDLS, CDR2 YYNGEE. V was clipped by 0 bases and J by 6 bases, with 19 bases between them. The entry originates in a study of tumor-infiltrating lymphocytes in primary liver carcinoma. Study background: Subjects consisted of male and female patients aged 30 to 69 years.

Study findings and constraints: Significantly larger top-250-clone fractions were found in tumors than in blood (p = 0.039). Found in all five tumor regions were only about 7.5-25% of top clones.

From unsorted bulk tissue weighing roughly 19-32 mg, DNA and RNA were co-extracted. Per tumor, sampling covered five separate regions. Specimen: liver tumor tissue from sampling region 5. Stated subset: tumor region T5, tumor centre. This sequence joins TRBV9 and TRBJ1-3; D is possibly TRBD1 (5 bases). The sequence was collected from a man aged 35 to 55 with primary liver carcinoma and hepatitis B virus infection. CDR3 sequence (DNA): TGTGCCAGCAGCGTAGTAGTCCGGGGCTCGAGGGAAAACACCATATATTTT. Protein product: CASSVVVRGSRENTIYF.